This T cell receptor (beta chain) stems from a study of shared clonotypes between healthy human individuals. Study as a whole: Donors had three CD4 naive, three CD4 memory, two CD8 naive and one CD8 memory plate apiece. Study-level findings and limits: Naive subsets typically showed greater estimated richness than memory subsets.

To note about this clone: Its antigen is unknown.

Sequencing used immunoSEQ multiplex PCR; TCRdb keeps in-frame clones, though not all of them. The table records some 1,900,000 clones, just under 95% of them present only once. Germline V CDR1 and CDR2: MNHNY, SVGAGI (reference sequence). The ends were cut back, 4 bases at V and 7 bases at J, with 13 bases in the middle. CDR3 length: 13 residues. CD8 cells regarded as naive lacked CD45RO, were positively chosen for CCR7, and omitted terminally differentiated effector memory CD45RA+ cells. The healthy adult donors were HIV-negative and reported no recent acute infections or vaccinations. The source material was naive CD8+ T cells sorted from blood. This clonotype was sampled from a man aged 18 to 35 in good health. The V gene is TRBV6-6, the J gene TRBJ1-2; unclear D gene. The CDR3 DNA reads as TGTGCCAGCAGTTTAGGGAGTGTTGGTGGCTACACCTTC. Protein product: CASSLGSVGGYTF.